This TCR beta chain was sequenced during a study of T-cell memory formation after mild COVID-19. Overall study findings and caveats: Clones contracting day 15 to 85 were balanced CD4/CD8; later expanders leaned CD4+. The appearance of some responding clones in pre-infection memory suggested that cross-reactive memory joined.

5'RACE with constant-segment primers built TCRalpha and TCRbeta cDNA libraries with UMIs. TCRdb re-called the 5' RACE reads with MiXCR, one entry per CDR3 protein. The table records 200,000 to 250,000 distinct CDR3 sequences, about 16% of them present only once. For this clonotype: The antigen is not known.

The CDR3 has 14 residues. With 9 bases removed from V and 0 bases from J, the gap between germline ends came to 12 bases. The germline gives CDR1 LNHDA, CDR2 SQIVND (reference sequence). The sequenced material came from PBMCs or a T cell subset sorted from them (not recorded which). This chain links TRBV19 with TRBJ1-3; the D gene is possibly TRBD1 (6 bases). The source is an adult woman who had mild COVID-19 (a few samples of this study predate the infection). Cell type and time point are not known. The CDR3 protein is CASSGGDSGNTIYF. CDR3 coding DNA: TGTGCCAGCTCGGGGGGCGACTCTGGAAACACCATATATTTT.